The 32 T cell receptor beta chains below come from one sample, sequenced in a study of blood T cell repertoires in COVID-19 (dated by TCRdb to the early 2020s). The method was the immunoSEQ multiplex PCR assay. TCRdb carries this immuneACCESS record with in-frame sequences only. Its versions omit some clonotypes, under half of them owing to an unresolved V gene in the studies checked, with the rest unexplained. This sample has under 30,000 clones in its table, and about 90% of those were observed once. Over 2% of the sample belongs to the ten largest clones. The source material was peripheral blood. These receptor sequences come from a man aged 45-65 years with active COVID-19.

The chain is built from TRBV10-3 and TRBJ2-7, with TRBD1 identical over 11 bases. CDR3 length: 15 residues. V shed 5 bases, J shed 1 base, and the junction held 4 bases outside the gene matches. Germline CDR1 ENHRY, CDR2 SYGVKD. The CDR3 DNA is TGTGCCATCAGTTGGGACAGGGGGGCATCCTACGAGCAGTACTTC. Its translation: CAISWDRGASYEQYF.

In this sample, this clone turned up a few times. V gene TRBV30 combines with J gene TRBJ1-6; 7 bases align to TRBD1. The CDR3 has 16 residues. The trim removed 3 bases at V and 10 bases at J, leaving 15 bases unmatched. CDR1 and CDR2 (germline): GTSNPN, SVGIG (reference sequence). As DNA, the CDR3 is TGTGCCTGGAGCCTACGCCCTACAGGGGTAGGATCACCCCTCCACTTT. Translation gives CAWSLRPTGVGSPLHF.

The J gene is TRBJ2-4, the V gene TRBV5-3, with 7 bases that match TRBD2. TRBV5-3 is filed as an ORF, its function uncertain. J was trimmed by 0 bases and V by 5 bases; bases with no gene match: 17. This CDR3 contains 19 residues. The CDR3 DNA sequence: TGTGCCAGAAGTTTCCGGGACTACATAACGATTTTAGCCAAAAACATTCAGTACTTC. Amino acids: CARSFRDYITILAKNIQYF.

This clone was recorded once. This chain uses TRBV28 with TRBJ1-2; D remains ambiguous. Trimming removed 5 bases from V and 7 bases from J, with 17 bases in between. The length of the CDR3 is 14 residues. Germline V gene data show CDR1 as MDHEN and CDR2 as SYDVKM. CDR3 protein: CASSTPGRAGGYTF. The CDR3 DNA reads as TGTGCCAGCAGTACTCCTGGCCGCGCGGGTGGCTACACCTTC.

The chain joins TRBV27 to TRBJ1-6; D is ambiguous. CDR1 MNHEY and CDR2 SMNVEV come from the germline V gene (reference sequence). The V end was cut by 5 bases, the J end by 6 bases, with 5 bases between. The CDR3 consists of 12 residues. The CDR3 reads CASSTVNSPLHF. The CDR3 nucleotides are TGTGCCAGCAGTACAGTTAATTCACCCCTCCACTTT.

V and J are TRBV28 and TRBJ2-7; 14 bases map to TRBD2. V lost 6 bases and J lost 1; bases outside the gene matches: 5. Germline values: CDR1 MDHEN, CDR2 SYDVKM. The CDR3 contains 16 residues. The CDR3 protein is CASRTSGRASSYEQYF. CDR3 sequence (DNA): TGTGCCAGCAGGACTAGCGGGAGGGCCAGTTCCTACGAGCAGTACTTC.

The gene calls are TRBV7-6 and TRBJ1-6; D unresolved. CDR1 is SGHVS and CDR2 is FNYEAQ in the germline V gene. V lost 5 bases to trimming and J lost 5 bases, with 7 bases between them. This CDR3 region has 13 residues. In DNA form, the CDR3 reads TGTGCCAGCAGCAAGAGGGATAATTCACCCCTCCACTTT. Amino acids: CASSKRDNSPLHF.

CDR3 sequence: CASSIADAYNEQFF. CDR3 bases: TGCGCCAGCAGCATAGCGGATGCCTACAATGAGCAGTTCTTC. V and J are TRBV10-2 and TRBJ2-1; a weak D match, TRBD2 (6 bases). The germline V gene has CDR1 WSHSY and CDR2 SAAADI. The CDR3 contains 14 residues. With 6 bases removed from V and 2 bases from J, the gap between germline ends came to 11 bases.

This sequence joins TRBV6-5 and TRBJ2-7; no firm D call. This CDR3 region has 12 residues. Germline V gives CDR1 MNHEY, CDR2 SVGAGI. Trimming pared 8 bases from V and 6 bases from J, leaving 14 bases between. The CDR3 reads CASWLGLGEQYF. Written as DNA, the CDR3 is TGTGCCAGCTGGCTCGGGTTGGGCGAGCAGTACTTC.

J is TRBJ1-1 and V is TRBV10-3, with 12 bases that match TRBD1. The CDR3 consists of 16 residues. Germline assignment: CDR1 ENHRY and CDR2 SYGVKD. V was pared by 7 bases and J by 1 base, with 7 bases of the junction left unmatched. The CDR3 region is CAIKGQGAGTNTEAFF. DNA of the CDR3: TGTGCCATCAAGGGACAGGGGGCAGGCACGAACACTGAAGCTTTCTTT.

The chain uses TRBV11-2 and TRBJ1-5, with unresolved D. Germline CDR1 is SGHAT and CDR2 is FQNNGV. V was trimmed by 5 bases and J by 6 bases, leaving 17 bases between them. CDR3 size: 15 residues. The CDR3 loop is CASSPDGLAGQPQHF. In DNA form, the CDR3 reads TGTGCCAGCAGCCCAGACGGGTTAGCGGGTCAGCCCCAGCATTTT.

The gene calls are TRBV3-1 (or the pseudogene TRBV3-2) and TRBJ2-1; weak D call: TRBD2 (6 bases). Trimming left V 1 base short and J 1 base short, with 11 bases between. Germline V gene sequence: CDR1 LGHDT, CDR2 YNNKEL (reference sequence). The CDR3 has 16 amino acids. The CDR3 loop reads CASSQVAGKSYNEQFF. CDR3 nucleotide sequence: TGTGCCAGCAGCCAAGTCGCGGGGAAGTCCTACAATGAGCAGTTCTTC.

The chain carries TRBV28 and TRBJ2-1, with D perhaps matching TRBD2 (6 bases). CDR3 length: 13 residues. Germline V gene lookup returns CDR1 MDHEN and CDR2 SYDVKM. The V and J ends lost 6 bases and 12 bases respectively, with 18 bases between them. The CDR3, as DNA: TGTGCCAGCAGCCGGAGGGTAGTTATGGGGCAGTTCTTC. It encodes CASSRRVVMGQFF.

The rearrangement links TRBV10-3 to TRBJ1-2; 10 positions agree with TRBD1. Trimming took 0 bases from V and 7 from J; bases not matched to a gene: 17. The germline CDR1 and CDR2 sequences are ENHRY and SYGVKD. This CDR3 has 19 amino acids. CDR3 nucleotides: TGTGCCATCAGTGAGTCGATAACTCCTGGACAGGGGGTTGACGGTGGCTACACCTTC. It encodes CAISESITPGQGVDGGYTF.

In its sample, this clone was seen once. The chain combines TRBV5-1 with TRBJ2-3, with 14 bases aligning to TRBD2. CDR3 length equals 16 residues. In germline, CDR1 is SGHRS, CDR2 YFSETQ. V lost 1 base to trimming and J lost 4 bases; unmatched junction nucleotides: 2. CDR3 sequence: CASSLLTSGGADTQYF. The CDR3 nucleotides read TGCGCCAGCAGCTTGTTGACTAGCGGGGGGGCAGATACGCAGTATTTT.

Of note for this clone: One end of the junction does not line up with germline, which may come from a read error. The V gene is TRBV6-6, the J gene TRBJ2-7; tentative D call: TRBD1 (6 bases). The CDR3 is 14 residues long. Germline assignment: CDR1 MNHNY and CDR2 SVGAGI (reference sequence). In nucleotides, the CDR3 is TGTGCCAGCAATTACTCGGAACAGGGTCGCGAGCAGTACTTC. Amino acid sequence: CASNYSEQGREQYF.

The rearrangement joins TRBV28 to TRBJ1-3; 9 bases agree with TRBD1. CDR1 MDHEN and CDR2 SYDVKM come from the germline V gene. V shed 5 bases, J shed 8 bases, and the junction held 13 bases outside the gene matches. The CDR3 spans 16 residues. CDR3 DNA: TGTGCCAGCAGTCCTGGGATCGGGACAGGGATTGACACCATATATTTT. It translates to CASSPGIGTGIDTIYF.

This clone is a singleton in its sample. The chain uses TRBV24-1 and TRBJ1-2; D call uncertain. This CDR3 is built from 12 residues. V lost 6 bases to trimming and J lost 4 bases, with 8 bases between them. Germline V CDR1 and CDR2: KGHDR, SFDVKD. In DNA form, the CDR3 reads TGTGCCACCAGTTGGCCAGGCTATGGCTACACCTTC. Translated: CATSWPGYGYTF.

The CDR3 region has the DNA TGTGCCAGCTCACCACTAGCGGGAGAAAACATTCAGTACTTC. It codes for CASSPLAGENIQYF. J is TRBJ2-4 and V is TRBV18, with 9 bases identical to TRBD2. Germline loops: CDR1 KGHSH, CDR2 LQKENI. CDR3 length equals 14 residues. V lost 1 base to trimming and J lost 5 bases; unmatched junction nucleotides: 0.

This rearrangement joins TRBV19 to TRBJ2-2; 8 bases match TRBD2. The CDR3 contains 15 residues. Trimming cost V 8 bases and J 5 bases; bases outside gene matches: 10. Germline V gene sequence: CDR1 LNHDA, CDR2 SQIVND (reference sequence). CDR3 in DNA: TGTGCCAGTGCCCCGGGGGGGCTGTCGACCGGGGAGCTGTTTTTT. This encodes CASAPGGLSTGELFF. Variable domain in full (rest from reference TRBV19 and TRBJ2-2): DGGITQSPKYLFRKEGQNVTLSCEQNLNHDAMYWYRQDPGQGLRLIYYSQIVNDFQKGDIAEGYSVSREKKESFPLTVTSAQKNPTAFYLCASAPGGLSTGELFFGEGSRLTVL.

The V gene is TRBV10-3, the J gene TRBJ2-3, with 10 nucleotides matching TRBD2. There are 17 residues in the CDR3. V lost 10 bases and J lost 3; bases outside the gene matches: 16. CDR1 is ENHRY, CDR2 SYGVKD, per germline. CDR3: CATYNRGSGGATDTQYF. DNA for the CDR3: TGTGCCACGTATAACAGGGGGAGCGGGGGGGCAACAGATACGCAGTATTTT.

This chain uses TRBV9 with TRBJ2-1; TRBD2 matches at 9 bases. The V gene's germline CDR1 is SGDLS and CDR2 YYNGEE. Losses at the gene ends were 0 bases for V and 9 bases for J; bases not matched to a gene: 7. The CDR3 runs 15 residues. In nucleotides, the CDR3 is TGTGCCAGCAGCGTAGACGGACTAGCGTCCCGTGAGCAGTTCTTC. It translates to CASSVDGLASREQFF.

The CDR3 nucleotides are TGCGCCAGCAGCTTGGATTCTAGGACTAGTGGCACAGATACGCAGTATTTT. Protein sequence: CASSLDSRTSGTDTQYF. The chain employs TRBV5-1 and TRBJ2-3; TRBD2 agrees at 7 bases. V trimming: 0 bases; J trimming: 1 base; junction bases outside the gene matches: 8. Germline V lookup: CDR1 SGHRS, CDR2 YFSETQ. The CDR3 consists of 17 residues. Full variable domain (remainder filled in from reference TRBV5-1 and TRBJ2-3): KAGVTQTPRYLIKTRGQQVTLSCSPISGHRSVSWYQQTPGQGLQFLFEYFSETQRNKGNFPGRFSGRQFSNSRSEMNVSTLELGDSALYLCASSLDSRTSGTDTQYFGPGTRLTVL.

This clone came up a few times. The V call is TRBV4-2, the J call TRBJ1-6, with D unclear. The V and J ends lost 1 base and 10 bases respectively, with 11 bases between them. CDR3 size: 14 residues. CDR1 is LGHNA, CDR2 YNFKEQ, per germline. DNA of the CDR3: TGTGCCAGCAGCCAAGGTTCCCGTCCCTCACCCCTCCACTTT. Its protein is CASSQGSRPSPLHF.

The chain couples TRBV9 to TRBJ2-3, with 10 bases aligning to TRBD2. Germline CDR1 is SGDLS and CDR2 is YYNGEE. Trimming took 0 bases from V and 3 from J; bases not matched to a gene: 7. The length of the CDR3 is 17 residues. The CDR3 loop is CASSVEGLAPTTDTQYF. CDR3 in DNA: TGTGCCAGCAGCGTAGAGGGACTAGCGCCTACTACAGATACGCAGTATTTT.

The chain combines TRBV28 with TRBJ1-1; a weak D match, TRBD1 (5 bases). This CDR3 comprises 14 residues. V shed 5 bases and J shed 6 bases, with 16 bases lying between them. Germline V gives CDR1 MDHEN, CDR2 SYDVKM. The DNA of the CDR3 is TGTGCCAGCAGTGAAATTCCAGGGTCGTCTGAAGCTTTCTTT. Translation: CASSEIPGSSEAFF.

The rearrangement links TRBV6-5 to TRBJ1-1; D is uncertain. This CDR3 contains 15 residues. Trimming left V 0 bases short and J 4 bases short, with 12 bases between. Per the germline V gene, CDR1 is MNHEY and CDR2 is SVGAGI. The CDR3 nucleotides are TGTGCCAGCAGTTACTCGCACCGACATTCCACTGAAGCTTTCTTT. It yields the protein CASSYSHRHSTEAFF.

The genes are TRBV29-1 and TRBJ2-5, with D perhaps matching TRBD1 (5 bases). Germline V gene sequence: CDR1 SQVTM, CDR2 ANQGSEA. Trimming left V 7 bases short and J 5 bases short, with 11 bases between. This CDR3 has 11 amino acids. Here the CDR3 reads CSGGTYETQYF. CDR3 coding DNA: TGCAGCGGGGGCACTTACGAGACCCAGTACTTC.

The CDR3 sequence is CASSGGLVHEQYF. The CDR3 coding sequence is TGTGCCAGCAGCGGGGGACTAGTTCACGAGCAGTACTTC. The J gene is TRBJ2-7, the V gene TRBV5-4; 8 nucleotides line up with TRBD2. V lost 4 bases to trimming and J lost 5 bases; unmatched junction nucleotides: 5. This CDR3 comprises 13 residues. Germline lookup yields CDR1 SGHNT and CDR2 YYREEE (reference sequence).

This chain uses TRBV7-8 with TRBJ2-3; TRBD2 agrees at 7 bases. Germline assignment: CDR1 SGHVS and CDR2 FQNEAQ. V lost 1 base and J lost 5; bases outside the gene matches: 0. The CDR3 has 13 amino acids. The CDR3 DNA reads as TGTGCCAGCAGCTTAGAGCGGGGAGATACGCAGTATTTT. Protein product: CASSLERGDTQYF.

The chain is built from TRBV7-9 and TRBJ2-3; maybe TRBD2 (5 bases). Trimming cost V 1 base and J 4 bases, with 9 bases left between them. The CDR3 runs to 14 residues. CDR1 and CDR2 (germline): SEHNR, FQNEAQ (reference sequence). CDR3 protein: CASSLEGSADTQYF. The CDR3 nucleotides read TGTGCCAGCAGCTTAGAGGGTAGCGCAGATACGCAGTATTTT.

This chain links TRBV4-1 with TRBJ2-1, with 7 bases that match TRBD2. Unmatched junction bases numbered 4, after V lost 4 bases and J lost 4 bases. The CDR3 contains 14 residues. Germline V CDR1 and CDR2: MGHRA, YSYEKL. CDR3 in amino acids: CASSLSGSYNEQFF. In DNA, the CDR3 is TGCGCCAGCAGCCTTAGCGGGTCTTACAATGAGCAGTTCTTC.